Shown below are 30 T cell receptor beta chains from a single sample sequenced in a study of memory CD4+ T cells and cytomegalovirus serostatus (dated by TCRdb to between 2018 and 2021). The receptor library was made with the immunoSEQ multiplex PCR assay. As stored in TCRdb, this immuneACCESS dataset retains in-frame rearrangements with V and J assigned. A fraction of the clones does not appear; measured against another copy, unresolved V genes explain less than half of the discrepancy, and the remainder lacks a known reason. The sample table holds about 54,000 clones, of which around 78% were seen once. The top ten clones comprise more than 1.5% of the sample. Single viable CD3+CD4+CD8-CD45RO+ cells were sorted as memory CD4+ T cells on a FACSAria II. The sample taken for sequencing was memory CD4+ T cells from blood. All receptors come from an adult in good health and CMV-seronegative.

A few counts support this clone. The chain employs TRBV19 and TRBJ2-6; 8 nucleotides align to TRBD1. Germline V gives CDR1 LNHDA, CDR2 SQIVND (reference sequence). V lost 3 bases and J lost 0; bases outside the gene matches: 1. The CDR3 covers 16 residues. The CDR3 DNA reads TGTGCCAGTAGTATGGGACAGGCCTCTGGGGCCAACGTCCTGACTTTC. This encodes CASSMGQASGANVLTF. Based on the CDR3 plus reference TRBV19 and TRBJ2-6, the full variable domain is DGGITQSPKYLFRKEGQNVTLSCEQNLNHDAMYWYRQDPGQGLRLIYYSQIVNDFQKGDIAEGYSVSREKKESFPLTVTSAQKNPTAFYLCASSMGQASGANVLTFGAGSRLTVL.

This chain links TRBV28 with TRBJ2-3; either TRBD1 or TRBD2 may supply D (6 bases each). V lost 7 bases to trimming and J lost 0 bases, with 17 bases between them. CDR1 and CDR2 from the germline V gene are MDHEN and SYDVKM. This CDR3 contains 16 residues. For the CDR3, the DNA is TGTGCCAGCACCCGAGGGGGGTCTTTAAGCACAGATACGCAGTATTTT. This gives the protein CASTRGGSLSTDTQYF.

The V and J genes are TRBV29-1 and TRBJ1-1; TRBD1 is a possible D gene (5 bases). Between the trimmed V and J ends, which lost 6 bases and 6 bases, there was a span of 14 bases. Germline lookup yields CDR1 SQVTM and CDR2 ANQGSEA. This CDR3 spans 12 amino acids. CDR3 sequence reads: CSVQKTGPEAFF. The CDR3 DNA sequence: TGCAGCGTCCAAAAAACAGGCCCTGAAGCTTTCTTT.

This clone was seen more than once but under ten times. The chain's CDR3 is CASREMDRATEAFF. The CDR3 DNA is TGCGCCAGCAGAGAGATGGACAGAGCCACTGAAGCTTTCTTT. This chain connects TRBV4-1 to TRBJ1-1; perhaps TRBD1 as D (6 bases). This CDR3 comprises 14 residues. V lost 6 bases to trimming and J lost 4 bases, with 15 bases between them. Germline V lookup: CDR1 MGHRA, CDR2 YSYEKL.

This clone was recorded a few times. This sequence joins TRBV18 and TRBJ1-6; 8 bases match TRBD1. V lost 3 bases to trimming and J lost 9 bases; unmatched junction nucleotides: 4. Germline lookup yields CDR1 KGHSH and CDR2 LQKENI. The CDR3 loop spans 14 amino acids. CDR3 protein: CASSPTGERSPLHF. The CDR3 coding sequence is TGTGCCAGCTCACCGACAGGGGAGCGTTCACCCCTCCACTTT. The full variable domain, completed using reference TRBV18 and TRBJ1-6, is NAGVMQNPRHLVRRRGQEARLRCSPMKGHSHVYWYRQLPEEGLKFMVYLQKENIIDESGMPKERFSAEFPKEGPSILRIQQVVRGDSAAYFCASSPTGERSPLHFGNGTRLTVT.

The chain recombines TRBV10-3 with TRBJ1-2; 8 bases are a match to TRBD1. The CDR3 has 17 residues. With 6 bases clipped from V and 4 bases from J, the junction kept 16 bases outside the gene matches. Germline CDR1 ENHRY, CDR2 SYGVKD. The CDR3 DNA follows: TGTGCCATCAGGCCGGGACAGGTGGGGGTAGTGGCCTATGGCTACACCTTC. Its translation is CAIRPGQVGVVAYGYTF.

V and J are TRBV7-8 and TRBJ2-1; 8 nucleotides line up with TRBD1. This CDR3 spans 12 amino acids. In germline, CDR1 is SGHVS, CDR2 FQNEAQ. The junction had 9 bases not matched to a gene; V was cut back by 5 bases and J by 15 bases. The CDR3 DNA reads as TGTGCCAGCAGCACCTCCAGGGGGCAGGGGTTCTTC. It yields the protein CASSTSRGQGFF.

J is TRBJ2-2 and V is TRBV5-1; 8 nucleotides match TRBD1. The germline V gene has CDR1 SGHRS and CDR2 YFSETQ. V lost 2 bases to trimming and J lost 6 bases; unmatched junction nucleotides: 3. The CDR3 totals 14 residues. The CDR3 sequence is CASSLLQGAGELFF. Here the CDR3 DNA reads TGCGCCAGCAGCTTACTACAGGGGGCCGGGGAGCTGTTTTTT.

The CDR3 loop reads CSVDLGHSKAFF. The CDR3, as DNA: TGCAGCGTTGACCTGGGACATTCCAAAGCTTTCTTT. The chain combines TRBV29-1 with TRBJ1-1, with D tentatively TRBD1 (6 bases). Per the germline V gene, CDR1 is SQVTM and CDR2 is ANQGSEA. CDR3 length: 12 residues. V was trimmed by 3 bases and J by 9 bases, leaving 14 bases between them.

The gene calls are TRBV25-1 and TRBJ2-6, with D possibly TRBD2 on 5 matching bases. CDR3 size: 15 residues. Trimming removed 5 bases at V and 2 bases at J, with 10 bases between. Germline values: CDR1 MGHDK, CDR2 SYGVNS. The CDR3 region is CASSLAGTGANVLTF. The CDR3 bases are TGTGCCAGCAGTCTCGCGGGCACTGGGGCCAACGTCCTGACTTTC.

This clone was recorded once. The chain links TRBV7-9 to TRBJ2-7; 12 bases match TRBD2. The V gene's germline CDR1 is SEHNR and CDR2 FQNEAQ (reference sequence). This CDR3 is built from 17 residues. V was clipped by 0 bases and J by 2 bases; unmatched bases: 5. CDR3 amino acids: CASSLASLAGGPYEQYF. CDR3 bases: TGTGCCAGCAGCTTAGCCTCACTAGCGGGAGGTCCCTACGAGCAGTACTTC.

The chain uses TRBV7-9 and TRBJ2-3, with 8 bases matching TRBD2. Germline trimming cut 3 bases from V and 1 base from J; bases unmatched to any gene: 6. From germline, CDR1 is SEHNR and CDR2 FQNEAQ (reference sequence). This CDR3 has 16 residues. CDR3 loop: CASSLGSGGGTDTQYF. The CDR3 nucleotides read TGTGCCAGCAGCTTGGGGTCCGGGGGGGGCACAGATACGCAGTATTTT. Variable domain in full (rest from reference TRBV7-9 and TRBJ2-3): DTGVSQNPRHKITKRGQNVTFRCDPISEHNRLYWYRQTLGQGPEFLTYFQNEAQLEKSRLLSDRFSAERPKGSFSTLEIQRTEQGDSAMYLCASSLGSGGGTDTQYFGPGTRLTVL.

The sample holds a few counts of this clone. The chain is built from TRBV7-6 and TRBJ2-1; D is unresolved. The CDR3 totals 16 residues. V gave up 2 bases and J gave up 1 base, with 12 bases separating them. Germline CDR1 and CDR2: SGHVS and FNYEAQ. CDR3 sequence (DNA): TGTGCCAGCAGCTTAACGACGGGCCAGTCCTACAATGAGCAGTTCTTC. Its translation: CASSLTTGQSYNEQFF.

CDR3: CASSLADGLSKQFF. DNA of the CDR3: TGTGCCAGCAGCTTAGCCGACGGTTTGAGTAAGCAGTTCTTC. The V gene is TRBV7-9, the J gene TRBJ2-1; D not resolved. Trimming left V 0 bases short and J 11 bases short, with 14 bases between. Germline CDR1 SEHNR, CDR2 FQNEAQ (reference sequence). The CDR3 spans 14 residues. Together with reference TRBV7-9 and TRBJ2-1, the CDR3 gives the full variable domain: DTGVSQNPRHKITKRGQNVTFRCDPISEHNRLYWYRQTLGQGPEFLTYFQNEAQLEKSRLLSDRFSAERPKGSFSTLEIQRTEQGDSAMYLCASSLADGLSKQFFGPGTRLTVL.

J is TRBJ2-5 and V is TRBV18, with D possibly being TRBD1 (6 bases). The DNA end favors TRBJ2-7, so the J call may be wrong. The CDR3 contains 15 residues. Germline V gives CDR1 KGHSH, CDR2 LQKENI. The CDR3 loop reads CASSPPWDIPYEQYF. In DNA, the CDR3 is TGTGCCAGCTCACCACCCTGGGACATCCCCTACGAGCAGTACTTC.

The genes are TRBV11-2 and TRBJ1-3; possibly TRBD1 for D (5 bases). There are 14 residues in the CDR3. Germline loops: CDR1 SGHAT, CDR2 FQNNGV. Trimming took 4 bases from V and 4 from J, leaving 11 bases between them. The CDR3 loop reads CASSSGSTGNTIYF. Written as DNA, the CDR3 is TGTGCCAGCAGCTCAGGGAGTACGGGAAACACCATATATTTT.

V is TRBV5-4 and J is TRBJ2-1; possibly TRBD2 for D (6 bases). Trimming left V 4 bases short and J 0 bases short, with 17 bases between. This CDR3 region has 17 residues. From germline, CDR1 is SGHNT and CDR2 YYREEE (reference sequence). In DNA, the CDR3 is TGTGCCAGCAGCGGAGGGATGCGGAGGAGCTCCTACAATGAGCAGTTCTTC. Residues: CASSGGMRRSSYNEQFF.

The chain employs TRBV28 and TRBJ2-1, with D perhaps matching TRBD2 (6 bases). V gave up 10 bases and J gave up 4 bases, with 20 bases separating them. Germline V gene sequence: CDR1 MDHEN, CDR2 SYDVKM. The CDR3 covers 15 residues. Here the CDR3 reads CATLHSGARYNEQFF. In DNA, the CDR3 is TGTGCCACCTTACATAGCGGAGCAAGATACAATGAGCAGTTCTTC.

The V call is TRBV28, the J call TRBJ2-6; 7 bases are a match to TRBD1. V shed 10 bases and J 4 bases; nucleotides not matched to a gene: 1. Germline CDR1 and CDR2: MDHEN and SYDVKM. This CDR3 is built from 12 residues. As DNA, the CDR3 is TGTGCCACCAGGGGGGGGGCCAACGTCCTGACTTTC. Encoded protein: CATRGGANVLTF.

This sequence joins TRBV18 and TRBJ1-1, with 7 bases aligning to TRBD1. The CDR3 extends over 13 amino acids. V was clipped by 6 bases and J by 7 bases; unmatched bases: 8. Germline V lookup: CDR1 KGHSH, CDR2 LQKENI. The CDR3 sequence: CASSSDRRGEAFF. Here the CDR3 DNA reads TGTGCCAGCTCCTCGGACAGGAGGGGTGAAGCTTTCTTT.

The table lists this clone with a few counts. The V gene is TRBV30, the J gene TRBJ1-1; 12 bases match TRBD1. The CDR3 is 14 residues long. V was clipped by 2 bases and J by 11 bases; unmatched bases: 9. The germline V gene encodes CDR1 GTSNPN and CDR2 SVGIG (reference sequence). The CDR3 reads CAWSYRDRGRGAFF. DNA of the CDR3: TGTGCCTGGAGTTACAGGGACAGGGGGCGGGGGGCTTTCTTT.

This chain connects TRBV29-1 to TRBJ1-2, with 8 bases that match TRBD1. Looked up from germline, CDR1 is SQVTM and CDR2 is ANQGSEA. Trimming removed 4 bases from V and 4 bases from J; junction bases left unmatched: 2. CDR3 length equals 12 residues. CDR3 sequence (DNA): TGCAGCGTTGCGACAGGGGTCTATGGCTACACCTTC. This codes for CSVATGVYGYTF.

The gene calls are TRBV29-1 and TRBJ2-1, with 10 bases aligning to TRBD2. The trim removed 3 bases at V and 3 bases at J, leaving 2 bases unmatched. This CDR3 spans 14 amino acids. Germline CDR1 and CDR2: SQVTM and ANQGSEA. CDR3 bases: TGCAGCGTTGATCAGCGGGAGGGCTACAATGAGCAGTTCTTC. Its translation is CSVDQREGYNEQFF.

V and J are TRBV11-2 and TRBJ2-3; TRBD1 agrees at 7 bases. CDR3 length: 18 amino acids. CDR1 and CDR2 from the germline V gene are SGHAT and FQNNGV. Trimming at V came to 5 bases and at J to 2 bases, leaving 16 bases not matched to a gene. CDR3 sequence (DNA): TGTGCCAGCAGCCCCGGACAGGTACTGGACCGAGCCACAGATACGCAGTATTTT. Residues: CASSPGQVLDRATDTQYF.

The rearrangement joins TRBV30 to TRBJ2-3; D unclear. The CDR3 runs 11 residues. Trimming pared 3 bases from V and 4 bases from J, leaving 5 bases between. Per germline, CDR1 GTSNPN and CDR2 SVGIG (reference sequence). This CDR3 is CAWSQSDTQYF. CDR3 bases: TGTGCCTGGAGCCAGTCAGATACGCAGTATTTT.

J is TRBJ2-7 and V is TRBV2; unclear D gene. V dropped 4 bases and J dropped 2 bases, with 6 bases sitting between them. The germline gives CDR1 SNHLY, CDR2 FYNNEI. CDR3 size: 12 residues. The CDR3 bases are TGTGCCAGCAGTGCAGCCACCTACGAGCAGTACTTC. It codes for CASSAATYEQYF. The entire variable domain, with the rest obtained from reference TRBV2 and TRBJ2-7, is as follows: EPEVTQTPSHQVTQMGQEVILRCVPISNHLYFYWYRQILGQKVEFLVSFYNNEISEKSEIFDDQFSVERPDGSNFTLKIRSTKLEDSAMYFCASSAATYEQYFGPGTRLTVT.

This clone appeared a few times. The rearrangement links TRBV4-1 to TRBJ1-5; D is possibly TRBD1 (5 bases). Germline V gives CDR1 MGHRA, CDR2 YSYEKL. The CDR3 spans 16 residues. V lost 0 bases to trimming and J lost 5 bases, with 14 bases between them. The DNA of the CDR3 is TGCGCCAGCAGCCAAGACGACGACAGCTGGTATCAGCCCCAGCATTTT. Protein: CASSQDDDSWYQPQHF.

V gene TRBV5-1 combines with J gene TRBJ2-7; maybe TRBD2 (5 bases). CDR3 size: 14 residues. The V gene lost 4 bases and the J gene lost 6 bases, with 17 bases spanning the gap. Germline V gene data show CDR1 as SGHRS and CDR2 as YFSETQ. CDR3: CASSPITSGFEQYF. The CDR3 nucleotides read TGCGCCAGCAGCCCCATAACGTCGGGGTTCGAGCAGTACTTC.

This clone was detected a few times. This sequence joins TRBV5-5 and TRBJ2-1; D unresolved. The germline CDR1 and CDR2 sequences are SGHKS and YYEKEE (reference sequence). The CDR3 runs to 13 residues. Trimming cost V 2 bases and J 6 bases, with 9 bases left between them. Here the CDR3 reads CASSFYGTNEQFF. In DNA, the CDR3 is TGTGCCAGCAGCTTCTACGGCACCAATGAGCAGTTCTTC.

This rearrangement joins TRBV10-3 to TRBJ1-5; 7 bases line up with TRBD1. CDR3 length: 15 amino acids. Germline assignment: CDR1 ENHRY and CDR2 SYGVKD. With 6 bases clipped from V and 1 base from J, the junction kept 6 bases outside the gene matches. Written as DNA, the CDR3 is TGTGCCATCAGCAAGGGGACAGACAGCAATCAGCCCCAGCATTTT. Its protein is CAISKGTDSNQPQHF.